This TCR beta chain came from a study of CD8+ T cells in alopecia areata listed by TCRdb under 2018. For the study in its entirety: Treated patients were enrolled in an open-label pilot trial of oral tofacitinib at 5 to 10 mg twice daily for moderate-to-severe alopecia areata. Patients on tofacitinib were biopsied at baseline and after 4 and 24 weeks of treatment, and several of the patients also had a later scalp biopsy. immunoSEQ multiplex PCR using 35 Vbeta forward primers and 13 Jbeta reverse primers was used to amplify TCRbeta CDR3 regions. Patients received tofacitinib for 6 to 18 months and were then followed off drug for 6 months to check for delayed response and recurrence. Scalp clonality was compared across normal scalp (n=4), patchy alopecia areata scalp (n=8), and alopecia totalis/universalis scalp (n=8). In humans, TCRbeta sequencing was performed on scalp tissue and on sorted CD4+ and CD8+ peripheral blood T cells from healthy controls and from patients with patchy or totalis/universalis alopecia areata. The study used high-throughput TCRbeta sequencing to examine T cell clonal expansion in alopecia areata, in both the C3H/HeJ mouse model and human patients. Disease severity in treated patients was measured with the SALT score, which quantifies the percentage of affected scalp surface area. The RNA source kit depended on sample type: the PAXgene miRNA kit for fixed scalp, the miRNeasy kit for PBMCs, and the RNeasy kit for mouse skin. Paper-wide results and their limitations: Many expanded lesional clones persisted in scalp and blood during tofacitinib treatment, which may partly explain relapse after stopping treatment. Because the treated cohort was small and included a single nonresponder, larger studies are needed to assess links between baseline CD8+ expansion and response. Higher clonality and more expanded CD8+ clones were observed in lesional scalp than in normal scalp, particularly in alopecia totalis/universalis, a finding suggestive of antigenic drive. Compared with mice, TCR sequences shared between patients were less clear, possibly partly because of HLA diversity across the patient population. Tofacitinib significantly decreased scalp clonality and the number of expanded CD8+ clones among the top 100 scalp clones. Scalp TCR repertoire analysis is complicated because resident alphabeta T cells in normal human skin are also sequenced, whereas mouse skin is dominated by gammadelta T cells.

There are a few counts of this clone. What antigen it recognizes has not been identified. No much larger clonotype is one base removed from it; base qualities were not supplied. The CDR3 covers 15 residues, taking in both the cysteine and the phenylalanine. This entry keeps only the CDR3 DNA: 45 bases, framed from base 1. V drops 1 base and J drops 7 bases, leaving 19 bases in between. From the germline V gene, CDR1 is SQVTM and CDR2 is ANQGSEA. Library construction relied on the immunoSEQ multiplex PCR assay. RNA was extracted from all samples and reverse transcribed into cDNA as template for TCR sequencing. First-strand cDNA was synthesized using SuperScript III with a 2:1 mix of oligo-dT and random hexamers. A synthetic immune receptor repertoire was used to gauge amplification bias, and whatever bias remained was removed computationally. The paper's data handling went like this. Raw reads were preprocessed to remove errors, and CDR3 was defined by IMGT conventions from the conserved cysteine to phenylalanine. To get clonality, Shannon entropy was normalized by log2 of the number of productive unique TCRs and the result was subtracted from 1. Whether each scalp clone was CD4 or CD8 was inferred by checking scalp TCRbeta sequences against the CD4 and CD8 repertoires from sorted blood. This immuneACCESS table, as held by TCRdb, lists in-frame sequences with V and J called but not all clones. Of the missing ones, under half trace to an unresolved V gene in checked studies; the others have no known cause. Clone size and the V and J calls come from that table; the DNA yielded D and trimming. Across this sample there are approximately 170,000 clones, with 60% to 70% seen only once. The biggest ten clones account for less than 0.8% of the sample.

The time point label of this sample denotes: around 29 days on oral tofacitinib. The treatment or condition label here, explained by the study, means: oral pan-JAK inhibitor, 5-10 mg twice daily. Lesional scalp punch biopsies and peripheral blood were obtained from alopecia areata patients. PBMCs were separated by density centrifugation and stained for CD3, CD4 and CD8, after which CD4+ and CD8+ T cells were sorted on a FACSAria. The V and J segments used are TRBV29-1 and TRBJ1-1; the D gene is perhaps TRBD1, from 6 matching bases. This sample comprised CD4+ T cells sorted from blood, obtained at week 4, from a patient treated with tofacitinib. The clonotype comes from a human donor with alopecia areata. Here is the DNA: TGCAGCGTTGAAGGCTTAGGGGGACTTGGGGGTGAAGCTTTCTTT. Its protein is CSVEGLGGLGGEAFF. With the portions outside the CDR3 filled from the reference TRBV29-1 and TRBJ1-1 genes, the complete variable region becomes SAVISQKPSRDICQRGTSLTIQCQVDSQVTMMFWYRQQPGQSLTLIATANQGSEATYESGFVIDKFPISRPNLTFSTLTVSNMSPEDSSIYLCSVEGLGGLGGEAFFGQGTRLTVV.